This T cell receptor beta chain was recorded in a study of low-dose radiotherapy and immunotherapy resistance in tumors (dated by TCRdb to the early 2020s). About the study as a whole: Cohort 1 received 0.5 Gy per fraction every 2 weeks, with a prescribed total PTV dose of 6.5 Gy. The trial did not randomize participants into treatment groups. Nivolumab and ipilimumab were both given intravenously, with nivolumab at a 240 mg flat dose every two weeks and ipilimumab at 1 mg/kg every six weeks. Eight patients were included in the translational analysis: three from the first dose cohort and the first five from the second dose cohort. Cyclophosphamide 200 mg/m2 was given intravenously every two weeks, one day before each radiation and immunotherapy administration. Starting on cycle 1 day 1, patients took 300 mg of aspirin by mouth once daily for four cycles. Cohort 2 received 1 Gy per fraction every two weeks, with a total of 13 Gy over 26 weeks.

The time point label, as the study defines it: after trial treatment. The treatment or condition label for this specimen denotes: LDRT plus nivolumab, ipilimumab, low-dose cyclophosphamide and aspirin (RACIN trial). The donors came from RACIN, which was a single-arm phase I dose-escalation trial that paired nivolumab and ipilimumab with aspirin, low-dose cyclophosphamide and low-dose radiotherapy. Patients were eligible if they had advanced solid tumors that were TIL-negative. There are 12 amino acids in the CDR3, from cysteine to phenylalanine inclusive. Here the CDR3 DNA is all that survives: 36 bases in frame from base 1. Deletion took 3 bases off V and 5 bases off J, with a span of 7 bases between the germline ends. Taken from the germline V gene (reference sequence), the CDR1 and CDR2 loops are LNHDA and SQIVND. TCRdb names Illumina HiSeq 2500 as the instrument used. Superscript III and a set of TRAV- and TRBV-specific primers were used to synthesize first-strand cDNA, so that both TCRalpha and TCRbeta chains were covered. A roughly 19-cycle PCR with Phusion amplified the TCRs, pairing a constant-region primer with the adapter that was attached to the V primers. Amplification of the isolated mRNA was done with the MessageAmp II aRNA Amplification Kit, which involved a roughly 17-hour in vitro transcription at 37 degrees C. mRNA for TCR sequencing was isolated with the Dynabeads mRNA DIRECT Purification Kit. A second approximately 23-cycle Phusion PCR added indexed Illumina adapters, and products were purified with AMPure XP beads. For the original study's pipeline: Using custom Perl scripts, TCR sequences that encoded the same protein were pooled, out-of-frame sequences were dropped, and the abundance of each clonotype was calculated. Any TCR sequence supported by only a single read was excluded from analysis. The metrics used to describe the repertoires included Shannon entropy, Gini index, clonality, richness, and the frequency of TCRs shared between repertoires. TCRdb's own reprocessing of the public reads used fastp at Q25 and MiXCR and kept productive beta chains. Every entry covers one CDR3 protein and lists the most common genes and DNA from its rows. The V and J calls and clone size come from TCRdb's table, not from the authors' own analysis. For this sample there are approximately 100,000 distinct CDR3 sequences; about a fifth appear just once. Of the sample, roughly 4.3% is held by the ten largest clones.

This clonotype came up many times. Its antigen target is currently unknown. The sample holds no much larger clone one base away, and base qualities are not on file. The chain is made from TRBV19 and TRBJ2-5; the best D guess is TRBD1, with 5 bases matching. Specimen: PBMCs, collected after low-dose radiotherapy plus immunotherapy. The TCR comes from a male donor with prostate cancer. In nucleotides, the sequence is TGTGCCAGTAGTATGGCAGGGGAGACCCAGTACTTC. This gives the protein CASSMAGETQYF.